Listed here is a single T cell receptor beta chain. Antigen: not known. Measured with immunoSEQ multiplex PCR; TCRdb has only the in-frame clones, and not every one. The table lists under 45,000 clones, 70% to 85% of them singletons, with about 2.4% in the top ten. The data originate from a study of a mutant IDH1 vaccine in newly diagnosed glioma. Trimming shortened V by 0 bases and J by 7 bases, and 10 bases separated the two germline ends. In germline, CDR1 is SGHKS, CDR2 YYEKEE (reference sequence). The CDR3 loop spans 13 amino acids. Time point given: week 23, last vaccination. Each dose delivered 300 ug of mutant IDH1 20-mer peptide subcutaneously with imiquimod.

This clonotype was obtained from a woman aged 18-29 years with glioma. Some clones in this sample may be carry-over from other donors' samples. The rearrangement links TRBV5-5 to TRBJ1-2; D ambiguous. Sequences were derived from PBMCs, sampled from a glioma patient whose treatment included an IDH1 peptide vaccine. The CDR3 region is CASSLEPLRGYTF. The CDR3 DNA follows: TGTGCCAGCAGCTTGGAACCGCTCCGTGGCTACACCTTC.